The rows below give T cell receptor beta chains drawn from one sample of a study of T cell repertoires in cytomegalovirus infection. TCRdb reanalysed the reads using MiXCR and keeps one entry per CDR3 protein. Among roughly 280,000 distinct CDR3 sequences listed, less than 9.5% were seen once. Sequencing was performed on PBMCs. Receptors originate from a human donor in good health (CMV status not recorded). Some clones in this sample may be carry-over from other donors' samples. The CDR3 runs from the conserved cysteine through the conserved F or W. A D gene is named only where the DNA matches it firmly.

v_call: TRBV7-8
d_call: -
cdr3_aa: CASSSRGGAGGYTF

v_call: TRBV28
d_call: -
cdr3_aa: CASSLVGYNSPLHF

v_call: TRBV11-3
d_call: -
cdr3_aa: CASSYRQAQNTEAFF

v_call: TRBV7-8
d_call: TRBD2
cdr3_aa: CASSRLLLSSGATGELFF

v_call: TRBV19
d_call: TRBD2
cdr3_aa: CATERAGGPLNEQFF

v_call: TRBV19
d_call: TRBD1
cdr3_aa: CATMTGNDEQYF

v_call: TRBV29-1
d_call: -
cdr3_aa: CSFLSDNTHYGYTF

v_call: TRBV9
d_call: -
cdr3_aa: CASSLTLNQPQHF

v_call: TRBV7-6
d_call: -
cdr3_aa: CASSPGPDPLYGYTF

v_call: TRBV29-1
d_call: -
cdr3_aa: CSGVLGSGNTIYF

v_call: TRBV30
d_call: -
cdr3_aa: CAWSEGIVNQPQHF

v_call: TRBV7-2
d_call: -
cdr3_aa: CASSPYRNLEAFF

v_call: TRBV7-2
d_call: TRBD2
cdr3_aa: CASSPLTGGAYEQYF

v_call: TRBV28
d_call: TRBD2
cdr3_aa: CASSSGLAGPTDTQYF

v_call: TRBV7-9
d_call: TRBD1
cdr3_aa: CASSLTPTGGTYEQYF

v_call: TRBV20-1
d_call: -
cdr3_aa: CSASPGTGASYNEQFF

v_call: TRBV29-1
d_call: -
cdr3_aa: CSVEDQGGEVAPGELFF

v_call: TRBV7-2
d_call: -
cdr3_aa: CASSWINQPQHF

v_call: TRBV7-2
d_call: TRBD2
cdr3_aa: CASSLSLAGITGELFF

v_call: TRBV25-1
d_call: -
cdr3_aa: CASSESGRNYGYTF

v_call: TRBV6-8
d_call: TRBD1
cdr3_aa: CASRRQGAGTEAFF

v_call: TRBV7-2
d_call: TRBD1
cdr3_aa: CASSLAPTGRGNTIYF

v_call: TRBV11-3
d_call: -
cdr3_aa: CASSLNYNYGYTF

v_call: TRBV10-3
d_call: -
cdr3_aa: CAISEGGGSTEAFF

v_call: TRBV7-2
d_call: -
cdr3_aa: CASSESGGPRQPQHF

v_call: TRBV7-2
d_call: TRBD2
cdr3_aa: CASSLDGRAGTDTQYF

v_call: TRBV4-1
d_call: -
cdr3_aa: CASSQDLWLNSNQPQHF

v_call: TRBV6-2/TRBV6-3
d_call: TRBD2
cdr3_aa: CASSSQTGTSGYNEQFF

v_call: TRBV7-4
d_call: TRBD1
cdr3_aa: CASSFRPRTGRTEAFF

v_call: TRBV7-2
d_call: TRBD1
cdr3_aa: CASSSGQGGDTQYF

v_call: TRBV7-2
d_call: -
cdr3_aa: CASSLLLNEQFF

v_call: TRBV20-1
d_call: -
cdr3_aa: CSAREEGRVTNYGYTF

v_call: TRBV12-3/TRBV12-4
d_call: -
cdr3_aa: CASSGGLYYEQYF

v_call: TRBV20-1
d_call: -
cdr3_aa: CSASDQGLGRYEAFF

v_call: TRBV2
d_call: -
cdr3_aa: CASSLRDVGFSPLHF

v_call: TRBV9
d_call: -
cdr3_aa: CASSVGGERANTEAFF

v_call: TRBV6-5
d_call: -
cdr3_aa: CASSYNDKKETQYF

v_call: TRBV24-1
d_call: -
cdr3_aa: CATEGGENQPQHF

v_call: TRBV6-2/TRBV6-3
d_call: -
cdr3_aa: CASRTSTGTQHF

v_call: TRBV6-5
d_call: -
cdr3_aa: CASSSIRNTEAFF

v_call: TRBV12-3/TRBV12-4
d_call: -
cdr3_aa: CASQQSMNTEAFF

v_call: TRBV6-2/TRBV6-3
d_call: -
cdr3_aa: CASSYSSHRAGYTF

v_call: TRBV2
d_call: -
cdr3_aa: CASSLTGVSYEQYF

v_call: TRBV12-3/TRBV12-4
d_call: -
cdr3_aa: CASSLDLNPYEQYF

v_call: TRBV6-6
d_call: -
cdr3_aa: CASSKDSSGANVLTF

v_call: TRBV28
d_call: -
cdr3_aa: CASLRAGANEKLFF

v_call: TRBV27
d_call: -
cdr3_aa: CASSLYGRYEEKLFF

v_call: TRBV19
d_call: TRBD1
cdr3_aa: CATQEGGINQPQHF

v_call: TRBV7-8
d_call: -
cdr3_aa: CASSLVHGDQPQHF

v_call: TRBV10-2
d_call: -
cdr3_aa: CASSEPGGGGYTF

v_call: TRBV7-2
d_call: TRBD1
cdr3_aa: CASSLMDRGGTEAFF

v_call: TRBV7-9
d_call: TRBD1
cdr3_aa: CASSGQGAPYEQYF

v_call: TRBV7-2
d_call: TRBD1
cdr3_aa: CASSAGTGARGYTF

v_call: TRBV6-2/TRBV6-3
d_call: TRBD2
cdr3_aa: CASATSGRGDTQYF

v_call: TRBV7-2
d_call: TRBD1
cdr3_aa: CASSLRTGRAFF

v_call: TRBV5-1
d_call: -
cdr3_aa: CASSPAARFEAFF

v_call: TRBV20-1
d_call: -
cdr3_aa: CSARDPGALNTEAFF

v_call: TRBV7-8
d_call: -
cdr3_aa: CASSPEGGGLNEQFF

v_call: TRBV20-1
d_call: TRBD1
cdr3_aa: CSATGASTDTQYF

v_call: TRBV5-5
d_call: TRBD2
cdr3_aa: CASTPLGGSSYNEQFF